This passage covers 5 T cell receptor beta chains from one sample sequenced in a study of molecular identifiers for immune sequencing clone quantification (dated by TCRdb to the late 2010s). Receptors were amplified or captured by PCR. The sequencer was an Illumina HiSeq 4000. TCRdb trimmed public reads at Q25 via fastp, called clones via MiXCR and kept in-frame beta chains. Rows with one shared CDR3 protein collapse into an entry with the most common genes and DNA. The sample records about 640,000 distinct CDR3 sequences, just under 20% of which are singletons. The ten top clones hold roughly 0.9% of the sample. The sequencing sample was made of naive CD8+ T cells from blood, with Jurkat cell RNA spiked in. According to the study, the label for this sample's cell subset or site signals: FACS-sorted CD8+CD4-CCR7+CD45RA+ naive T cells. The receptors here all came from a human donor in good health. Some libraries in this study had Jurkat cell RNA spiked in.

The gene calls are TRBV6-5 and TRBJ1-1; 11 positions match TRBD1. The CDR3 has 16 amino acids. The junction had 11 bases not matched to a gene; V was cut back by 6 bases and J by 5 bases. Germline values: CDR1 MNHEY, CDR2 SVGAGI. The CDR3 DNA reads as TGTGCCAGCAGCCGCGGACAGGGGGCAACGGAAACTGAAGCTTTCTTT. Translated, it gives CASSRGQGATETEAFF.

Concerning this clonotype: This may arise from a read error, as a much more abundant clone is one base away. The chain uses TRBV12-3 or TRBV12-4 and TRBJ1-5, with a possible D match to TRBD1 (5 bases). The CDR3 totals 14 residues. V gave up 5 bases and J gave up 5 bases, with 13 bases separating them. CDR3 in amino acids: CASSRTPMDQPQHF. As DNA, the CDR3 is TGTGCCAGCAGTCGGACACCTATGGATCAGCCCCAGCATTTT.

Concerning this clonotype: Just one base apart from a much larger clone, this may be a read error. The V call is TRBV6-5, the J call TRBJ2-2; D gene ambiguous. Germline V gene sequence: CDR1 MNHEY, CDR2 SVGAGI. The CDR3 sequence is 16 residues long. The CDR3 coding sequence is TGTACCAGCAGTTACTCGTCCCCTCCCCGCACCGGGGAGCTGTTTTTT. Translating gives CTSSYSSPPRTGELFF.

This chain uses TRBV27 with TRBJ1-2; D remains unclear. V was cut by 2 bases and J by 2 bases, with 12 bases left in between. The CDR3 length is 15 residues. Germline CDR1 reads MNHEY; CDR2 reads SMNVEV (reference sequence). DNA of the CDR3: TGTGCCAGCAGTTTACGGGCGGATCGGAACTATGGCTACACCTTC. Translated, it gives CASSLRADRNYGYTF.

This rearrangement joins TRBV19 to TRBJ1-5; maybe TRBD1 (6 bases). The CDR3 covers 15 residues. Per germline, CDR1 LNHDA and CDR2 SQIVND (reference sequence). The ends were cut back, 7 bases at V and 0 bases at J, with 13 bases in the middle. CDR3 sequence (DNA): TGTGCCAGTACCTCGGACAGCTATAGCAATCAGCCCCAGCATTTT. Translated, it gives CASTSDSYSNQPQHF.